Each of the 28 T cell receptor beta chains below was sequenced from the same sample in a study of STAT3 mutations in large granular lymphocyte leukemia. Study-level points and caveats: In T-cell large granular lymphocyte leukemia, about half of patients showed multiple immunodominant subclonotypes.

Repertoires were generated with immunoSEQ multiplex PCR, while TCRdb's copy carries only in-frame clones and drops some. This sample yields some 10,000 clones, of which around 49% are seen a single time; roughly 9% belongs to the top ten. These receptors lack a known antigen. Sample: peripheral blood mononuclear cells. The receptors come from a boy aged 5-17 years with T-cell large granular lymphocyte leukemia. Some clones in this sample may be carry-over from other donors' samples.

The chain has TRBV7-9 and TRBJ2-3; 8 bases map to TRBD2. The V and J ends lost 6 bases and 5 bases, in that order; junction bases with no gene match: 10. The V gene's germline CDR1 is SEHNR and CDR2 FQNEAQ (reference sequence). The CDR3 length is 15 residues. The CDR3 loop reads CASRSRAGAGDTQYF. DNA for the CDR3: TGTGCCAGCAGATCCCGAGCGGGAGCGGGAGATACGCAGTATTTT.

The CDR3, as DNA: TGCGCCAGCAGCTACCCGGGTAGCGGGAGGGAAGAGCAGTACTTC. Amino acids: CASSYPGSGREEQYF. V gene TRBV5-1 combines with J gene TRBJ2-7; 11 nucleotides align to TRBD2. Germline CDR1 reads SGHRS; CDR2 reads YFSETQ. The CDR3 length is 15 residues. Germline trimming cut 3 bases from V and 7 bases from J; bases unmatched to any gene: 9.

The chain links TRBV18 to TRBJ1-4, with 7 bases aligning to TRBD1. This CDR3 is 13 amino acids long. V trimming: 0 bases; J trimming: 8 bases; junction bases outside the gene matches: 0. CDR1 is KGHSH, CDR2 LQKENI, per germline. The CDR3 spells CASSPPGGEKLFF. CDR3 nucleotides: TGTGCCAGCTCACCACCAGGGGGCGAAAAACTGTTTTTT.

CDR3 DNA: TGTGCCGCGGGTAACTATGGCTACACCTTC. Translated, it gives CAAGNYGYTF. The chain uses TRBV25-1 and TRBJ1-2; D gene uncertain. V gave up 11 bases and J gave up 1 base, with 5 bases separating them. The germline V gene has CDR1 MGHDK and CDR2 SYGVNS. This CDR3 is built from 10 residues.

The chain recombines TRBV11-3 with TRBJ1-3; 8 nucleotides agree with TRBD1. The CDR3 spans 13 residues. Germline lookup yields CDR1 SGHNT and CDR2 YENEEA. V was pared by 5 bases and J by 4 bases, with 1 base of the junction left unmatched. The CDR3 loop is CASSTGGGNTIYF. As DNA, the CDR3 is TGTGCCAGCAGCACAGGGGGAGGAAACACCATATATTTT.

This chain joins TRBV19 and TRBJ1-4; D is undetermined. This CDR3 spans 11 amino acids. Trimming removed 7 bases from V and 8 bases from J, with 8 bases in between. Germline-derived CDR1 and CDR2 are LNHDA and SQIVND (reference sequence). The CDR3 spells CASKQREKLFF. In DNA form, the CDR3 reads TGTGCCAGTAAACAGAGGGAAAAACTGTTTTTT.

This clone was counted only a few times. The J gene is TRBJ2-3, the V gene TRBV12-5, with D possibly being TRBD1 or TRBD2 (5 bases each). The CDR3 length is 15 residues. The V gene lost 5 bases and the J gene lost 6 bases, with 18 bases spanning the gap. Germline CDR1 and CDR2: LGHNT and FRNRAP. The CDR3 is CASGPGEGYVDTQYF. CDR3 coding DNA: TGTGCTAGTGGTCCCGGAGAGGGGTATGTCGATACGCAGTATTTT.

This rearrangement joins TRBV5-1 to TRBJ2-5; possible D gene TRBD1, 5 bases. V lost 1 base and J 1 base, leaving 8 bases between the germline ends. The CDR3 covers 14 residues. Looked up from germline, CDR1 is SGHRS and CDR2 is YFSETQ. The chain's CDR3 is CASSLLQGQETQYF. The CDR3, as DNA: TGCGCCAGCAGCTTGTTGCAGGGCCAAGAGACCCAGTACTTC.

This clone is judged medium-sized. This chain links TRBV10-3 with TRBJ2-6; D may match TRBD1 or TRBD2 (5 bases each). The CDR3 consists of 16 residues. V gave up 3 bases and J gave up 0 bases, with 9 bases separating them. Germline lookup yields CDR1 ENHRY and CDR2 SYGVKD. The DNA for the CDR3 is TGTGCCATCAGTGAATCTGGGGGCTCTGGGGCCAACGTCCTGACTTTC. Protein sequence: CAISESGGSGANVLTF.

The chain recombines TRBV5-4 with TRBJ1-6; D call uncertain. The ends were cut back, 1 base at V and 5 bases at J, with 10 bases in the middle. Germline loops: CDR1 SGHNT, CDR2 YYREEE (reference sequence). This CDR3 has 15 amino acids. This CDR3 reads CASSLFGGNNSPLHF. The CDR3 nucleotides read TGTGCCAGCAGCTTGTTTGGCGGAAATAATTCACCCCTCCACTTT. The full variable domain, rest sourced from reference TRBV5-4 and TRBJ1-6, is ETGVTQSPTHLIKTRGQQVTLRCSSQSGHNTVSWYQQALGQGPQFIFQYYREEENGRGNFPPRFSGLQFPNYSSELNVNALELDDSALYLCASSLFGGNNSPLHFGNGTRLTVT.

This clone was counted between two and nine times. The chain joins TRBV19 to TRBJ1-5; 9 bases match TRBD1. The germline CDR1 and CDR2 sequences are LNHDA and SQIVND (reference sequence). The CDR3 has 15 residues. The ends lost 7 bases at V and 3 bases at J; junction bases unmatched: 7. CDR3 protein: CASKTGQGYNQPQHF. The CDR3 DNA follows: TGTGCCAGTAAGACGGGACAGGGATACAATCAGCCCCAGCATTTT.

The genes are TRBV12-5 and TRBJ2-3; 11 nucleotides agree with TRBD2. The CDR3 runs 14 residues. Germline V gene sequence: CDR1 LGHNT, CDR2 FRNRAP. Trimming at V came to 1 base and at J to 7 bases, leaving 1 base not matched to a gene. The CDR3 DNA reads TGTGCTAGTGGTTTGGGACTAGCGGGGAATACGCAGTATTTT. It translates to CASGLGLAGNTQYF.

The V gene is TRBV5-1, the J gene TRBJ2-7; 12 bases line up with TRBD2. This CDR3 is 17 amino acids long. V dropped 0 bases and J dropped 2; count of bases not matched to a gene: 6. CDR1 is SGHRS, CDR2 YFSETQ, per germline. The CDR3 DNA reads as TGCGCCAGCAGCTTGGCACTAGCGGGAGGCTCCGCCTACGAGCAGTACTTC. Protein sequence: CASSLALAGGSAYEQYF.

The chain employs TRBV5-1 and TRBJ2-5, with 16 bases aligning to TRBD2. The trim removed 4 bases at V and 4 bases at J, leaving 7 bases unmatched. Germline-derived CDR1 and CDR2 are SGHRS and YFSETQ. The CDR3 is 17 amino acids. The CDR3 DNA reads as TGCGCCAGCAGCGCGGGACTAGCGGGGGGGCACGGAGAGACCCAGTACTTC. Translation: CASSAGLAGGHGETQYF.

This clone was detected a few times. The V gene is TRBV5-1, the J gene TRBJ1-4, with 11 nucleotides matching TRBD1. With 4 bases clipped from V and 7 bases from J, the junction kept 9 bases outside the gene matches. The CDR3 runs to 16 residues. Germline loops: CDR1 SGHRS, CDR2 YFSETQ. The CDR3: CASSPNPGTGGEKLFF. The CDR3 DNA follows: TGCGCCAGCAGCCCAAACCCCGGGACAGGGGGTGAAAAACTGTTTTTT.

In its sample, this clone was seen a few times. The gene calls are TRBV5-4 and TRBJ2-7; the match to TRBD1 covers 7 bases. The CDR3 has 13 residues. Germline values: CDR1 SGHNT, CDR2 YYREEE (reference sequence). The junction had 6 bases not matched to a gene; V was cut back by 5 bases and J by 4 bases. This CDR3 reads CASSEGTEYEQYF. In DNA form, the CDR3 reads TGTGCCAGCAGTGAAGGGACAGAGTACGAGCAGTACTTC.

The CDR3 loop is CASSRSGTNQPQHF. As DNA, the CDR3 is TGTGCCAGCAGCAGATCCGGGACAAATCAGCCCCAGCATTTT. V and J are TRBV5-6 and TRBJ1-5, with D perhaps TRBD1 (6 bases). Trimming removed 4 bases from V and 4 bases from J, with 12 bases in between. This CDR3 has 14 residues. CDR1 and CDR2 from the germline V gene are SGHDT and YYEEEE. Full variable domain (outside the CDR3, taken from reference TRBV5-6 and TRBJ1-5): DAGVTQSPTHLIKTRGQQVTLRCSPKSGHDTVSWYQQALGQGPQFIFQYYEEEERQRGNFPDRFSGHQFPNYSSELNVNALLLGDSALYLCASSRSGTNQPQHFGDGTRLSIL.

The chain links TRBV30 to TRBJ2-6; no clear D gene. The V end was cut by 0 bases, the J end by 2 bases, with 11 bases between. CDR1 GTSNPN and CDR2 SVGIG come from the germline V gene (reference sequence). The CDR3 covers 16 residues. CDR3 DNA: TGTGCCTGGAGTGTAGATCCATGGGCTGGGGCCAACGTCCTGACTTTC. Translation gives CAWSVDPWAGANVLTF.

This clone has more than one count but fewer than ten. The V and J genes are TRBV30 and TRBJ1-2; D is unresolved. Germline-derived CDR1 and CDR2 are GTSNPN and SVGIG (reference sequence). This CDR3 has 12 residues. V lost 0 bases, J lost 4 bases, and 6 bases lay in between. The DNA for the CDR3 is TGTGCCTGGAGTGTACCGGGCTATGGCTACACCTTC. It is translated as CAWSVPGYGYTF.

The rearrangement uses TRBV6-5 and TRBJ2-3; no definite D call. The V end was cut by 5 bases, the J end by 2 bases, with 8 bases between. Germline V gene sequence: CDR1 MNHEY, CDR2 SVGAGI. The CDR3 extends over 13 amino acids. CDR3 region: CASSAFFTDTQYF. The CDR3 nucleotides read TGTGCCAGCAGTGCATTTTTCACAGATACGCAGTATTTT.

This clone is a singleton in its sample. This chain connects TRBV30 to TRBJ2-1, with TRBD2 identical over 9 bases. This CDR3 is 14 amino acids long. With 0 bases clipped from V and 10 bases from J, the junction kept 7 bases outside the gene matches. Germline V gene sequence: CDR1 GTSNPN, CDR2 SVGIG (reference sequence). Here the CDR3 DNA reads TGTGCCTGGAGTGTAAGTGGTCTAGCGGGGGAGCAGTTCTTC. Protein product: CAWSVSGLAGEQFF.

The DNA of the CDR3 is TGTGCCAGCAGCTTAGGCAGGGGAGGTGGTGGCTACACCTTC. Translation gives CASSLGRGGGGYTF. This chain uses TRBV7-9 with TRBJ1-2; TRBD1 is a possible D gene (6 bases). V was pared by 1 base and J by 7 bases, with 13 bases between. From germline, CDR1 is SEHNR and CDR2 FQNEAQ (reference sequence). There are 14 residues in the CDR3.

The genes are TRBV28 and TRBJ2-3; the D is unclear. The V gene lost 6 bases and the J gene lost 1 base, with 8 bases spanning the gap. This CDR3 has 13 amino acids. CDR1 is MDHEN and CDR2 is SYDVKM in the germline V gene. The CDR3 is CASSPVGTDTQYF. In nucleotides, the CDR3 is TGTGCCAGCAGCCCCGTGGGCACAGATACGCAGTATTTT.

This clone was picked up one time. The chain uses TRBV18 and TRBJ1-4; D uncertain. The CDR3 has 14 amino acids. V was cut by 3 bases and J by 4 bases, with 9 bases left in between. Germline CDR1 reads KGHSH; CDR2 reads LQKENI. The DNA for the CDR3 is TGTGCCAGCTCACCGCGTGCCATTAATGAAAAACTGTTTTTT. This encodes CASSPRAINEKLFF.

This clone turned up a few times. V gene TRBV7-9 combines with J gene TRBJ2-7; D call uncertain. This CDR3 is built from 11 residues. V lost 5 bases and J lost 7, with 9 bases in between. From germline, CDR1 is SEHNR and CDR2 FQNEAQ (reference sequence). CDR3 bases: TGTGCCAGCAGCCCCCACGGTGAGCAGTACTTC. As protein: CASSPHGEQYF.

Only a few counts were recorded for this clone. The genes are TRBV5-1 and TRBJ2-7; the D call may be TRBD1 or TRBD2 (6 bases each). CDR3 length: 12 amino acids. Germline values: CDR1 SGHRS, CDR2 YFSETQ. In nucleotides, the CDR3 is TGCCGGGGGTCAGGGGAGACGTACGAGCAGTACTTC. The encoded protein is CRGSGETYEQYF.

The V call is TRBV18, the J call TRBJ2-3; 8 positions match TRBD1. The CDR3 sequence is 16 residues long. V lost 0 bases and J lost 4; bases outside the gene matches: 6. Per germline, CDR1 KGHSH and CDR2 LQKENI. For the CDR3, the DNA is TGTGCCAGCTCACCACCGGGAGGACAGGGCTCAGATACGCAGTATTTT. This translates into CASSPPGGQGSDTQYF.

This clone was counted once. The chain recombines TRBV30 with TRBJ1-1; possible D gene TRBD1, 6 bases. The CDR3 is 13 residues long. The germline gives CDR1 GTSNPN, CDR2 SVGIG (reference sequence). Deletions cut 2 bases from V and 1 base from J, with 8 bases between. The CDR3 DNA reads TGTGCCTGGAGTAGGGGGGCGAACACTGAAGCTTTCTTT. Translating it yields CAWSRGANTEAFF.